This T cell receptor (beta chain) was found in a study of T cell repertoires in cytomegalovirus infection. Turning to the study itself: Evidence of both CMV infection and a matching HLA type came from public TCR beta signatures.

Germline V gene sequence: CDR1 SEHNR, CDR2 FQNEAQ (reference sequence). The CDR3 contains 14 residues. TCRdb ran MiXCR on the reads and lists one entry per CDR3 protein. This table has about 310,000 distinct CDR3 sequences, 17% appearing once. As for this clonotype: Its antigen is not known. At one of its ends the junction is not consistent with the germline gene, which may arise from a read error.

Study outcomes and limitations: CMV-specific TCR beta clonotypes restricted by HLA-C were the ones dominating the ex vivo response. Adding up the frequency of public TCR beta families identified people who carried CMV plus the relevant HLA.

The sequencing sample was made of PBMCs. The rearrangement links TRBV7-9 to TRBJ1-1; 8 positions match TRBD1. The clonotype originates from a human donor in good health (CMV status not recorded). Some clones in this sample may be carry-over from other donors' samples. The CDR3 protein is CVSSIQGASTEAFF. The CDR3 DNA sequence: TGTGTCAGCAGCATCCAGGGGGCCTCGACTGAAGCTTTCTTT. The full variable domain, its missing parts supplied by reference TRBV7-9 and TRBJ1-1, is DTGVSQNPRHKITKRGQNVTFRCDPISEHNRLYWYRQTLGQGPEFLTYFQNEAQLEKSRLLSDRFSAERPKGSFSTLEIQRTEQGDSAMYLCVSSIQGASTEAFFGQGTRLTVV.